Listed here are 10 T cell receptor beta chains from one sample, sequenced in a study of glioma-infiltrating T cells after dendritic cell vaccination. TCRdb keeps only in-frame clones here, not all; method: immunoSEQ multiplex PCR. The sample holds 50,000 to 70,000 clones, about four fifths seen once. Time point defined: after dendritic cell vaccination, including at tumor progression/relapse. The sequencing used blood, collected after dendritic cell vaccination. The source of these receptors is a human donor with glioblastoma.

A few counts support this clone. The rearrangement joins TRBV2 to TRBJ1-4; D not resolved. V lost 1 base and J 7 bases, leaving 10 bases between the germline ends. Germline V gene sequence: CDR1 SNHLY, CDR2 FYNNEI. CDR3 length: 14 amino acids. Here the CDR3 DNA reads TGTGCCAGCAGTGAAGTCAGGTCCGGTGAAAAACTGTTTTTT. Protein sequence: CASSEVRSGEKLFF.

The chain links TRBV29-1 to TRBJ1-4; the D gene is possibly TRBD1 (5 bases). In germline, CDR1 is SQVTM, CDR2 ANQGSEA. The CDR3 runs to 13 residues. Deletions cut 7 bases from V and 0 bases from J, with 9 bases between. The CDR3 sequence is CSARGSTNEKLFF. The CDR3 DNA reads TGCAGCGCCCGGGGGTCAACTAATGAAAAACTGTTTTTT.

The rearrangement links TRBV6-5 to TRBJ1-1; a weak D match, TRBD1 (5 bases). The CDR3 consists of 15 residues. V was clipped by 0 bases and J by 3 bases, with 11 bases between them. Looked up from germline, CDR1 is MNHEY and CDR2 is SVGAGI. The CDR3 loop is CASSYSGGEDTEAFF. The CDR3 DNA is TGTGCCAGCAGTTACTCGGGGGGGGAGGACACTGAAGCTTTCTTT.

The V gene is TRBV4-1, the J gene TRBJ2-2; 9 positions match TRBD2. Trimming cost V 4 bases and J 7 bases; bases outside gene matches: 22. Germline loops: CDR1 MGHRA, CDR2 YSYEKL. The CDR3 has 20 residues. CDR3 sequence reads: CASSLPPRIVAGGRNGELFF. In DNA, the CDR3 is TGCGCCAGCAGCCTCCCCCCGAGGATTGTGGCGGGGGGGCGAAACGGGGAGCTGTTTTTT.

At least ten counts were recorded for this clone. The chain couples TRBV12-5 to TRBJ1-5; 8 bases match TRBD1. The junction had 10 bases not matched to a gene; V was cut back by 3 bases and J by 0 bases. The CDR3 is made up of 18 amino acids. The germline gives CDR1 LGHNT, CDR2 FRNRAP. The CDR3 DNA reads as TGTGCTAGTGGTTTCCAGGGGGCTCAAACTTATAGCAATCAGCCCCAGCATTTT. It yields the protein CASGFQGAQTYSNQPQHF.

This clone was counted a few times. V and J are TRBV30 and TRBJ2-7, with a tentative D call TRBD2 (5 bases). There are 15 residues in the CDR3. V was cut by 3 bases and J by 0 bases, with 15 bases left in between. CDR1 is GTSNPN, CDR2 SVGIG, per germline (reference sequence). CDR3 DNA: TGTGCCTGGAGGAGTCGGGGATTTATCTCCTACGAGCAGTACTTC. It codes for CAWRSRGFISYEQYF.

The rearrangement uses TRBV6-1 and TRBJ2-3; tentative D call: TRBD1 (6 bases). Trimming shortened V by 4 bases and J by 4 bases, and 18 bases separated the two germline ends. This CDR3 is 16 amino acids long. Germline V lookup: CDR1 MNHNS, CDR2 SASEGT. CDR3 sequence (DNA): TGTGCCAGCAGTGCGACAGGATTATATGACGCAGATACGCAGTATTTT. Encoded protein: CASSATGLYDADTQYF.

The chain uses TRBV18 and TRBJ1-1; 8 positions match TRBD1. CDR1 and CDR2 from the germline V gene are KGHSH and LQKENI. Trimming took 6 bases from V and 11 from J; bases not matched to a gene: 11. The CDR3 loop spans 13 amino acids. The CDR3 reads CASSQTGAYGAFF. The CDR3 DNA reads TGTGCCAGCTCCCAGACAGGGGCATATGGGGCTTTCTTT.

The chain employs TRBV27 and TRBJ2-7, with a tentative D call TRBD1 (5 bases). V gave up 8 bases and J gave up 2 bases, with 10 bases separating them. The CDR3 contains 12 residues. Germline values: CDR1 MNHEY, CDR2 SMNVEV (reference sequence). The CDR3 DNA reads TGTGCCAGCTCAAGGGGTGCCTACGAGCAGTACTTC. Translating gives CASSRGAYEQYF.

The V gene is TRBV10-3, the J gene TRBJ2-5, with D unresolved. With 0 bases removed from V and 11 bases from J, the gap between germline ends came to 13 bases. The CDR3 runs to 13 residues. Germline lookup yields CDR1 ENHRY and CDR2 SYGVKD. The DNA of the CDR3 is TGTGCCATCAGTGAGTCGACGGATGCGGTGCAGTACTTC. This gives the protein CAISESTDAVQYF.